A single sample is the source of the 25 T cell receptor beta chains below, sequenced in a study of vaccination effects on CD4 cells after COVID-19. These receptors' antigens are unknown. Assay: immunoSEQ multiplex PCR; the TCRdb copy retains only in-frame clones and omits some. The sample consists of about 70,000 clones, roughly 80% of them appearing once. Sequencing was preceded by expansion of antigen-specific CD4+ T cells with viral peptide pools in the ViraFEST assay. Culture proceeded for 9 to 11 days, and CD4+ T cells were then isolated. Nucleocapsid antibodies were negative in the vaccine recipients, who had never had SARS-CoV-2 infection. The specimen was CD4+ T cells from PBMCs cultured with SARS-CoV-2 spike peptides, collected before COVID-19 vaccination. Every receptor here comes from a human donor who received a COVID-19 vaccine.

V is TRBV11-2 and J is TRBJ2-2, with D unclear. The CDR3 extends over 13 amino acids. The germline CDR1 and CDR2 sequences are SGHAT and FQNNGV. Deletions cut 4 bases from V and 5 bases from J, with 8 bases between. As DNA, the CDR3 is TGTGCCAGCAGCTCTATAATTACCGGGGAGCTGTTTTTT. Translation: CASSSIITGELFF.

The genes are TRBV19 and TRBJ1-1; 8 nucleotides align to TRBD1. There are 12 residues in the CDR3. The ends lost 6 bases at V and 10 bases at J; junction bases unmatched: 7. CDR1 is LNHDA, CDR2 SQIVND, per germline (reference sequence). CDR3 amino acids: CASRRDRGTAFF. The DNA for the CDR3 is TGTGCCAGTAGGAGAGACAGGGGTACAGCTTTCTTT.

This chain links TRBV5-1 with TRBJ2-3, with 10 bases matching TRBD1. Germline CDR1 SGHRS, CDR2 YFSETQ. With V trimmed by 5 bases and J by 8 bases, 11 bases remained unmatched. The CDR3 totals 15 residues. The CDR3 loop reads CASSRDRGPWGTQYF. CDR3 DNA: TGCGCCAGCAGTCGTGACAGGGGGCCATGGGGTACGCAGTATTTT.

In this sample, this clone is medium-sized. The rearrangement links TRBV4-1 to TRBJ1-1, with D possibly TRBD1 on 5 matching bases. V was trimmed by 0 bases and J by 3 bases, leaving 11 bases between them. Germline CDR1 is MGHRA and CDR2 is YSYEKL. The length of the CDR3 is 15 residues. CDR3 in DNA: TGCGCCAGCAGCCAAGAGACCACAGGAGACACTGAAGCTTTCTTT. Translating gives CASSQETTGDTEAFF.

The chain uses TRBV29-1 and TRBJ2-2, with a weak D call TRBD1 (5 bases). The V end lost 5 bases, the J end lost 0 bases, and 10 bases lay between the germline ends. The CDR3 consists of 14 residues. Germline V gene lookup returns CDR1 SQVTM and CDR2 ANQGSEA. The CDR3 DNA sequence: TGCAGCGTTACGGACATGGCGAACACCGGGGAGCTGTTTTTT. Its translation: CSVTDMANTGELFF.

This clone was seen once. Here the CDR3 DNA reads TGTGCCAGCAGCGTAATTACAGGGGGAACCGGGGAGCTGTTTTTT. It encodes CASSVITGGTGELFF. This rearrangement joins TRBV9 to TRBJ2-2; 8 nucleotides align to TRBD1. The CDR3 spans 15 residues. The V and J ends lost 1 base and 5 bases, in that order; junction bases with no gene match: 4. Germline V gene data show CDR1 as SGDLS and CDR2 as YYNGEE.

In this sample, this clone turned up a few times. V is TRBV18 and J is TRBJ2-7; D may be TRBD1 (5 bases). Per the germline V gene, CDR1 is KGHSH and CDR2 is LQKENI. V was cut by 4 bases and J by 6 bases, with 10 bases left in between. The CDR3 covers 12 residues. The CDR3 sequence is CASSQDGAEQYV. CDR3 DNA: TGTGCCAGCTCACAGGATGGGGCCGAGCAGTACGTC.

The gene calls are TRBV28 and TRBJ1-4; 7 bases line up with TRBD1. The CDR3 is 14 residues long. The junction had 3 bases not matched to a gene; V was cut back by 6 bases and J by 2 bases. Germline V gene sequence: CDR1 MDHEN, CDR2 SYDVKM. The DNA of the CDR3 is TGTGCCAGCAGCTCACAGGGGACTAATGAAAAACTGTTTTTT. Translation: CASSSQGTNEKLFF.

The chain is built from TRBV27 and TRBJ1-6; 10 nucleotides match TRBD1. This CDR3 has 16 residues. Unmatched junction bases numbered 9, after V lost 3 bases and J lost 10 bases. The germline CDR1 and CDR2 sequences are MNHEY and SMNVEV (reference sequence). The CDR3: CASSFDRGQFGSPLHF. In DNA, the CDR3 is TGTGCCAGCAGTTTTGACAGGGGGCAATTCGGATCACCCCTCCACTTT.

The CDR3 loop reads CASSPRLVPTNTGELFF. The CDR3 DNA reads TGTGCCAGCAGCCCGCGTCTAGTCCCGACGAACACCGGGGAGCTGTTTTTT. The gene calls are TRBV9 and TRBJ2-2; D not resolved. Germline V lookup: CDR1 SGDLS, CDR2 YYNGEE. This CDR3 comprises 17 residues. The V and J ends lost 4 bases and 0 bases respectively, with 16 bases between them.

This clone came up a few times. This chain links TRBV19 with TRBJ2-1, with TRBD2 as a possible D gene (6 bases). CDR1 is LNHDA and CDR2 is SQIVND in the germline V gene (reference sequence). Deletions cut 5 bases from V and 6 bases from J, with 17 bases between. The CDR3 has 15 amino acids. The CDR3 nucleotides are TGTGCCAGTAGTCCGCGGGACGCCACGGGCAATGAGCAGTTCTTC. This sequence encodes CASSPRDATGNEQFF.

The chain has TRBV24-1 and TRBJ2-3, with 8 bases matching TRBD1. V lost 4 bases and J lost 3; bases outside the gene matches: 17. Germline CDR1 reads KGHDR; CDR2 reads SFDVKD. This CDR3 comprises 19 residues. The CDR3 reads CATSDPSQAGGYGTDTQYF. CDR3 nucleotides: TGTGCCACCAGTGACCCCTCACAGGCAGGGGGCTATGGGACAGATACGCAGTATTTT.

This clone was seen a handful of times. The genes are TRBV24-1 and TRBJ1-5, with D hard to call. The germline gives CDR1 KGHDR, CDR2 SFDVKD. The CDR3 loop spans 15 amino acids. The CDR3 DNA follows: TGTGCGACGGCCCCGGGAGAGTATAGCAATCAGCCCCAGCATTTT. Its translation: CATAPGEYSNQPQHF.

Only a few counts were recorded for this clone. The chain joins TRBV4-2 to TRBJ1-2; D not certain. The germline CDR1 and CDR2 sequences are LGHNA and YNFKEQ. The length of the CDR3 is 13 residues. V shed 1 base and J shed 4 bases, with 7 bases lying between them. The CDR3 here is CASSQGLSYGYTF. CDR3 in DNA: TGTGCCAGCAGCCAAGGGTTAAGCTATGGCTACACCTTC.

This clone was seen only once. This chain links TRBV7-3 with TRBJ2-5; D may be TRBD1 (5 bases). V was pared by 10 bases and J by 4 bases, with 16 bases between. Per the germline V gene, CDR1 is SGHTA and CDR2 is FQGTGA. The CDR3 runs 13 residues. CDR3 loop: CATSRQPGETQYF. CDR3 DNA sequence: TGTGCCACCTCACGACAGCCAGGAGAGACCCAGTACTTC.

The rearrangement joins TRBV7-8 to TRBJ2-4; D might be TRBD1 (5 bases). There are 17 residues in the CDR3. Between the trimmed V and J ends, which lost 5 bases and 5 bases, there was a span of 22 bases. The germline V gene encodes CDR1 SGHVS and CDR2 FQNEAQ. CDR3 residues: CASSPTTAKQSQNIQYF. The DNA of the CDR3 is TGTGCCAGCAGCCCCACGACAGCCAAACAAAGCCAAAACATTCAGTACTTC.

CDR3 DNA sequence: TGCAGTGCTAGTCTCAGCGGGGGGGCAACAGATACGCAGTATTTT. Its translation: CSASLSGGATDTQYF. The V call is TRBV20-1, the J call TRBJ2-3, with 10 bases lining up with TRBD2. The ends lost 3 bases at V and 3 bases at J; junction bases unmatched: 6. Germline V gene data show CDR1 as DFQATT and CDR2 as SNEGSKA (reference sequence). The CDR3 has 15 residues.

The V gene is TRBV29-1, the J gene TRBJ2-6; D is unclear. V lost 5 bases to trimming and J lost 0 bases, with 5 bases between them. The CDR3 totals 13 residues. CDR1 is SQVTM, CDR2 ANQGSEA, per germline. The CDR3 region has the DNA TGCAGCGTTTCAGGCTCTGGGGCCAACGTCCTGACTTTC. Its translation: CSVSGSGANVLTF.

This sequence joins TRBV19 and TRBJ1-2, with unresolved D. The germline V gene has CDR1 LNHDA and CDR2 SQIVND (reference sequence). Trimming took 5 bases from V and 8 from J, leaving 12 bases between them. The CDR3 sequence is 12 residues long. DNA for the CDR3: TGTGCCAGTAGTCTCCGACCAGGAGGCTACACCTTC. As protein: CASSLRPGGYTF.

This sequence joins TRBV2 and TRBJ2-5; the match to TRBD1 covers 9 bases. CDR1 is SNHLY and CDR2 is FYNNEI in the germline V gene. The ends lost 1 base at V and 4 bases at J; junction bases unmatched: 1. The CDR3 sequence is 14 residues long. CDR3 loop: CASSEDRGLETQYF. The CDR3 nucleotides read TGTGCCAGCAGTGAAGACAGGGGGCTAGAGACCCAGTACTTC.

The CDR3: CASGLGQQTAFF. The CDR3 nucleotides are TGTGCTAGTGGTTTGGGACAGCAGACAGCTTTCTTT. The rearrangement joins TRBV12-5 to TRBJ1-1; a possible D gene is TRBD1 (5 bases). The CDR3 extends over 12 amino acids. Trimming took off 1 base at V and 10 bases at J, with 10 bases between the two ends. CDR1 is LGHNT, CDR2 FRNRAP, per germline.

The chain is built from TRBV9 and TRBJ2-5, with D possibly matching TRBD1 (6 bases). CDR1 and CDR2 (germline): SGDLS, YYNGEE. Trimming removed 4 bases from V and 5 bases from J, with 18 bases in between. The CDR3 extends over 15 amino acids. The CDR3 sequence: CASSTTVGAEETQYF. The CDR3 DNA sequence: TGTGCCAGCAGCACGACCGTGGGGGCTGAGGAGACCCAGTACTTC.

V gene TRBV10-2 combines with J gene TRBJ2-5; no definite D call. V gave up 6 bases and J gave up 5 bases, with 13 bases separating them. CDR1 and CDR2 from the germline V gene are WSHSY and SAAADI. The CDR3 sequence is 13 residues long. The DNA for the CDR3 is TGCGCCAGCAGAGGCTTGTTCCGGGAGACCCAGTACTTC. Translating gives CASRGLFRETQYF.

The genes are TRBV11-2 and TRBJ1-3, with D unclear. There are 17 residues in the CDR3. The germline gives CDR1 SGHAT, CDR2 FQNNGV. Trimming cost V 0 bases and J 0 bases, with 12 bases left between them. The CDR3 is CASSLDRQSASGNTIYF. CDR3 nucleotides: TGTGCCAGCAGCTTAGACCGACAATCAGCCTCTGGAAACACCATATATTTT.

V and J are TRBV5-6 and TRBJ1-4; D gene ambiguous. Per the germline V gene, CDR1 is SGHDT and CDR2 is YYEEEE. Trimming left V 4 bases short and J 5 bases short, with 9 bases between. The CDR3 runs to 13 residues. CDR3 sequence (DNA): TGTGCCAGCAGCAAAGGACGGAATGAAAAACTGTTTTTT. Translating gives CASSKGRNEKLFF.